This is a list of T cell receptor beta chains from one sample in a study of OX40 agonist ivuxolimab in advanced cancers. Method: immunoSEQ multiplex PCR; TCRdb's copy keeps in-frame clones and lacks some. The table shows around 21,000 clones, with 70% to 75% occurring only once. The sample was CD4+ or CD8+ T cells sorted from blood, taken in a trial of the OX40 agonist ivuxolimab. The source of these receptors is an adult with an advanced solid tumor such as melanoma, head and neck, liver or kidney cancer. Both conserved end residues are trimmed from each CDR3.

CDR3 protein	V gene
ASSESVREQY	TRBV10-2
ASSPLLAGVNEQY	TRBV28
ASSFDSKKWRY	TRBV28
ASSQVRGKPQH	TRBV4-3
ASSSWTGANYGYT	TRBV6-5
ASSLEVTGGAEAF	TRBV5-6
ASSLSNPGLTQY	TRBV28
ASKTGTTSTDTQY	TRBV19
ASSLWAAYEQY	TRBV28
ASTLGRALRRREQF	TRBV5-6
ASSLARGLGGANVLT	TRBV28
ASSPTPGPSQISSYNEQF	TRBV28
ASSLQVDGGANPSRETQY	TRBV27
ASSGTEGLDEQF	TRBV9
ASSGGTGDTELF	TRBV9
ASSFPERQGFSYEQY	TRBV7-2
ASSQDHSYEQY	TRBV14
ASSLVLRDTDTQY	TRBV7-8
ASSSPGQGREKLF	TRBV7-9